Included here is one T cell receptor (beta chain) sequence, with context. What it binds is not known. The entry originates in a study of cytomegalovirus exposure and HLA in healthy donors. Across the whole study: HLA-typed donors contributed 65 million to 95 million unique TCRs, which were held in an early data release. Clustering assigned about 76% of the roughly 420 genotyped donors to the Caucasian-associated ancestry cluster.

Regarding the study as a whole: In an earlier analysis, in 540 or so donors, most V segments appeared productive either ~87% or ~30% of the time.

With V trimmed by 4 bases and J by 9 bases, 5 bases remained unmatched. This CDR3 spans 15 amino acids. Germline V lookup: CDR1 MNHEY, CDR2 SMNVEV (reference sequence). In the PCR, 60 Vbeta and 13 Jbeta primers were used. Assay used: immunoSEQ multiplex PCR; TCRdb lists only in-frame clones, some missing. The sample records 110,000 to 150,000 clones, over 65% being singletons. The clonotype comes from a female donor in good health and CMV-seronegative. Material for sequencing was PBMCs. This chain uses TRBV27 with TRBJ2-1; 14 nucleotides match TRBD2. This chain's CDR3 is CASSSGLAGVREQFF. The CDR3 DNA reads as TGTGCCAGCAGTTCGGGACTAGCGGGAGTACGTGAGCAGTTCTTC.